This paragraph covers one TCR beta chain sequence. The antigen is unknown. The record originates from a study of cytomegalovirus exposure and HLA in healthy donors. Study context: An earlier analysis identified more than 90 million unique TCR beta sequences in some 170 million T cells. Of a few hundred genotyped donors, roughly 81% grouped in the Caucasian-associated ancestry cluster.

Study-level points and caveats: Upon later analysis, TCR association rates were observed to vary by HLA locus, being highest for DRB1 and lowest for HLA-C.

In the PCR, 60 Vbeta and 13 Jbeta primers were used. The repertoire was sequenced with immunoSEQ multiplex PCR; TCRdb's copy has only in-frame clones and lacks some. The sample has about 280,000 clones, over 85% seen once; the top ten hold 2% to 3%. CDR1 is MNHEY and CDR2 is SMNVEV in the germline V gene (reference sequence). V was pared by 5 bases and J by 4 bases, with 15 bases between. The CDR3 spans 15 residues. This sequence joins TRBV27 and TRBJ1-3, with D perhaps matching TRBD1 (6 bases). The source material was PBMCs. The source of this sequence is a young woman in good health and CMV-seronegative. As DNA, the CDR3 is TGTGCCAGCAGTCCCGCAGGGGATAACGGAAACACCATATATTTT. Translation gives CASSPAGDNGNTIYF.